The 17 T cell receptor beta chains listed next were all sequenced from one sample in a study of shared clonotypes between healthy human individuals (dated by TCRdb to between 2020 and 2021). Library preparation was by the immunoSEQ multiplex PCR assay. Held by TCRdb, this immuneACCESS table contains in-frame sequences only and omits some clones. Under half of the omission traces to an unresolved V gene where checked; the cause of the rest is unknown. The sample profile shows 2.3 million or so clones; about 92% of them were found once. About 0.41% of the sample lies in the top ten. Material: naive CD4+ T cells from PBMCs. What this sample's cell subset or site label stands for: CD45RA+ positively selected. Receptor source: a young man in good health. Some clones in this sample may be carry-over from other donors' samples.

V usage is TRBV5-1 and J usage is TRBJ1-1, with 9 bases matching TRBD1. J gave up 2 bases and V 4 bases, and 12 bases lay outside the gene matches. Germline V gene sequence: CDR1 SGHRS, CDR2 YFSETQ. The CDR3 contains 17 residues. CDR3: CASSPGAGDRANTEAFF. The CDR3 region has the DNA TGCGCCAGCAGCCCGGGGGCCGGGGACAGGGCAAACACTGAAGCTTTCTTT. The full variable domain, with the rest looked up from reference TRBV5-1 and TRBJ1-1, is KAGVTQTPRYLIKTRGQQVTLSCSPISGHRSVSWYQQTPGQGLQFLFEYFSETQRNKGNFPGRFSGRQFSNSRSEMNVSTLELGDSALYLCASSPGAGDRANTEAFFGQGTRLTVV.

This chain connects TRBV10-3 to TRBJ2-2; 11 bases are shared with TRBD1. With V trimmed by 6 bases and J by 5 bases, 2 bases remained unmatched. CDR3 length: 14 residues. Per the germline V gene, CDR1 is ENHRY and CDR2 is SYGVKD. The CDR3, as DNA: TGTGCCATCAGGGGACAGGGGGTAACCGGGGAGCTGTTTTTT. This gives the protein CAIRGQGVTGELFF.

The V call is TRBV5-1, the J call TRBJ2-7; tentatively, D is TRBD1 or TRBD2 (6 bases each). The CDR3 consists of 15 residues. The V gene's germline CDR1 is SGHRS and CDR2 YFSETQ. V was shortened by 0 bases and J by 1 base, with 11 bases between the two germline ends. The CDR3 protein is CASSLAGGRSYEQYF. CDR3 nucleotide sequence: TGCGCCAGCAGCTTGGCCGGGGGCCGGTCCTACGAGCAGTACTTC. Using reference TRBV5-1 and TRBJ2-7 for the parts outside the CDR3, the full variable domain is KAGVTQTPRYLIKTRGQQVTLSCSPISGHRSVSWYQQTPGQGLQFLFEYFSETQRNKGNFPGRFSGRQFSNSRSEMNVSTLELGDSALYLCASSLAGGRSYEQYFGPGTRLTVT.

The chain links TRBV23-1 to TRBJ2-7; D not certain. TRBV23-1 is an ORF; its function is uncertain. The length of the CDR3 is 14 residues. Between the trimmed V and J ends, which lost 0 bases and 2 bases, there was a span of 8 bases. The CDR3 DNA follows: TGCGCCAGCAGTCAATCATCCGGAACCTACGAGCAGTACTTC. Its protein product is CASSQSSGTYEQYF.

Remarks on this clone: Other DNA sequences in the same sample also yield this CDR3. The chain recombines TRBV5-1 with TRBJ2-3, with 9 bases lining up with TRBD2. The CDR3 spans 14 residues. Germline lookup yields CDR1 SGHRS and CDR2 YFSETQ. V was pared by 3 bases and J by 2 bases, with 1 base of the junction left unmatched. CDR3: CASSSGLATDTQYF. The CDR3 coding sequence is TGCGCCAGCAGCTCGGGACTAGCCACAGATACGCAGTATTTT. The variable domain in full, with the rest retrieved from reference TRBV5-1 and TRBJ2-3, is KAGVTQTPRYLIKTRGQQVTLSCSPISGHRSVSWYQQTPGQGLQFLFEYFSETQRNKGNFPGRFSGRQFSNSRSEMNVSTLELGDSALYLCASSSGLATDTQYFGPGTRLTVL.

This chain's CDR3 is CSAGLPLSRDEQFF. In DNA, the CDR3 is TGCAGCGCCGGACTACCCCTATCGAGGGATGAGCAGTTCTTC. The chain employs TRBV29-1 and TRBJ2-1; tentatively, D is TRBD2 (6 bases). Trimming left V 7 bases short and J 8 bases short, with 21 bases between. Germline CDR1 SQVTM, CDR2 ANQGSEA. The CDR3 is 14 amino acids.

The rearrangement links TRBV11-2 to TRBJ1-2; possibly TRBD1 for D (6 bases). This CDR3 comprises 15 residues. V dropped 6 bases and J dropped 0 bases, with 14 bases sitting between them. From germline, CDR1 is SGHAT and CDR2 FQNNGV. Written as DNA, the CDR3 is TGTGCCAGCAGACCCTGGGACACCTCTAACTATGGCTACACCTTC. The encoded protein is CASRPWDTSNYGYTF.

The CDR3 region is CASTTAGRKNYGYTF. The CDR3 nucleotides are TGTGCCAGCACCACCGCGGGGAGGAAGAACTATGGCTACACCTTC. V is TRBV6-5 and J is TRBJ1-2, with D hard to call. The length of the CDR3 is 15 residues. CDR1 and CDR2 (germline): MNHEY, SVGAGI. Trimming took 7 bases from V and 2 from J, leaving 17 bases between them.

A word on this clone: Different DNA sequences within this sample yield the same CDR3. V and J are TRBV5-1 and TRBJ1-1; maybe TRBD1 (5 bases). Germline CDR1 and CDR2: SGHRS and YFSETQ. The V end was cut by 0 bases, the J end by 1 base, with 7 bases between. There are 14 residues in the CDR3. In nucleotides, the CDR3 is TGCGCCAGCAGCTTGGAAACAGGGAACACTGAAGCTTTCTTT. Amino acids: CASSLETGNTEAFF.

The CDR3 here is CASSPLGTHRDGYTF. In nucleotides, the CDR3 is TGTGCCAGCTCACCATTAGGGACCCACAGGGACGGCTACACCTTC. The chain has TRBV18 and TRBJ1-2; maybe TRBD1 (6 bases). The CDR3 sequence is 15 residues long. The ends were cut back, 2 bases at V and 8 bases at J, with 18 bases in the middle. Per the germline V gene, CDR1 is KGHSH and CDR2 is LQKENI. The complete variable domain, with remaining parts taken from reference TRBV18 and TRBJ1-2, reads NAGVMQNPRHLVRRRGQEARLRCSPMKGHSHVYWYRQLPEEGLKFMVYLQKENIIDESGMPKERFSAEFPKEGPSILRIQQVVRGDSAAYFCASSPLGTHRDGYTFGSGTRLTVV.

CDR3 DNA sequence: TGCGCCAGCAGCCTGAGGGGGGAGGCCAAAAACATTCAGTACTTC. It yields the protein CASSLRGEAKNIQYF. The V gene is TRBV5-1, the J gene TRBJ2-4; D is possibly TRBD1 or TRBD2 (6 bases each). The CDR3 loop spans 15 amino acids. Trimming cost V 4 bases and J 1 base, with 12 bases left between them. CDR1 is SGHRS and CDR2 is YFSETQ in the germline V gene.

The chain joins TRBV5-6 to TRBJ1-5; tentatively, D is TRBD1 (6 bases). Germline lookup yields CDR1 SGHDT and CDR2 YYEEEE. The CDR3 spans 14 residues. The germline V and J ends were trimmed by 4 bases and 5 bases, with 13 bases remaining between them. CDR3 amino acids: CASSLQGPDQPQHF. CDR3 sequence (DNA): TGTGCCAGCAGCCTCCAGGGGCCCGATCAGCCCCAGCATTTT.

CDR3 amino acids: CASSLAFTSNTEAFF. CDR3 DNA: TGTGCCAGCAGCTTGGCCTTCACTTCCAACACTGAAGCTTTCTTT. The chain carries TRBV5-4 and TRBJ1-1; unclear D gene. V dropped 0 bases and J dropped 2 bases, with 11 bases sitting between them. Looked up from germline, CDR1 is SGHNT and CDR2 is YYREEE (reference sequence). This CDR3 is built from 15 residues. Combining the CDR3 with reference TRBV5-4 and TRBJ1-1 gives the whole variable domain ETGVTQSPTHLIKTRGQQVTLRCSSQSGHNTVSWYQQALGQGPQFIFQYYREEENGRGNFPPRFSGLQFPNYSSELNVNALELDDSALYLCASSLAFTSNTEAFFGQGTRLTVV.

The chain is built from TRBV5-1 and TRBJ1-1; D gene uncertain. In germline, CDR1 is SGHRS, CDR2 YFSETQ. This CDR3 region has 14 residues. Trimming cost V 0 bases and J 3 bases, with 9 bases left between them. The CDR3 nucleotides read TGCGCCAGCAGCTTGGGTCTGGGGTACACTGAAGCTTTCTTT. Translation: CASSLGLGYTEAFF.

The chain has TRBV28 and TRBJ2-7; 13 bases are shared with TRBD2. CDR3 length: 16 amino acids. V shed 4 bases and J 5 bases; nucleotides not matched to a gene: 8. Germline V gene lookup returns CDR1 MDHEN and CDR2 SYDVKM. CDR3 residues: CASSSFGLAGVHEQYF. The CDR3 region has the DNA TGTGCCAGCAGTTCCTTTGGACTAGCGGGAGTCCACGAGCAGTACTTC.

The chain carries TRBV7-9 and TRBJ2-1; 9 nucleotides line up with TRBD2. CDR1 SEHNR and CDR2 FQNEAQ come from the germline V gene (reference sequence). This CDR3 has 15 residues. After removal of 5 bases from V and 6 bases from J, the junction contained 8 bases not matched to a gene. Written as DNA, the CDR3 is TGTGCCAGCAGCGCAGCCGGGACTAGCATCAATGAGCAGTTCTTC. Its protein product is CASSAAGTSINEQFF.

V is TRBV2 and J is TRBJ2-1; TRBD2 aligns across 11 bases. Germline CDR1 is SNHLY and CDR2 is FYNNEI. J gave up 0 bases and V 9 bases, and 13 bases lay outside the gene matches. The CDR3 covers 18 residues. CDR3 residues: CASTRPASGRSSYNEQFF. CDR3 in DNA: TGTGCCAGTACTAGACCGGCTAGCGGGAGGAGCTCCTACAATGAGCAGTTCTTC.